The rows below give T cell receptor beta chains drawn from one sample of a study of regulatory T cells in long-lasting Graves disease. TCRdb used MiXCR to reprocess the multiplex PCR reads, holding one entry per CDR3 protein. The data show about 470,000 distinct CDR3 sequences, 15% seen once. These records were also assigned to another study, of T cells in Graves' hyperthyroidism and ophthalmopathy.

Specimen: peripheral blood mononuclear cells (PBMCs), collected at new diagnosis, from a patient treated with antithyroid drugs. Every receptor here comes from a woman in her thirties with Graves disease. Both conserved end residues are part of each CDR3. A D gene is named only where the DNA matches it firmly. Size values are once, few and many counts, or a class for expanded clones, and some rows have none.

j_call clone_size v_call d_call cdr3_nt cdr3_aa
TRBJ2-1 many TRBV24-1 TRBD2 TGTGCCACCAGTGATTCTGGACTAGCGGCGGTTAATAATGAGCAGTTCTTC CATSDSGLAAVNNEQFF
TRBJ2-1 many TRBV3-1 . TGTGCCAGCAGCCAAGGGCTGGGTATCAATAATGAGCAGTTCTTC CASSQGLGINNEQFF
TRBJ2-3 many TRBV28 . TGTGCCAGCAGCCCGGTCGGGAGCGCAGATACGCAGTATTTT CASSPVGSADTQYF
TRBJ2-6 once TRBV9 . TGTGCCAGCAGCGGATTCTCTGGGGCCAACGTCCTGACTTTC CASSGFSGANVLTF
TRBJ2-5 . TRBV6-1 TRBD2 TGTGCCATCAGTGAGAGGGGGACTAGCGGGAGGGCCGTGTTGACCCAGTACTTC CAISERGTSGRAVLTQYF
TRBJ1-2 many TRBV11-3 TRBD1 TGTGCCAGCACCAGGGGGCTAGGCTATGGCTACACCTTC CASTRGLGYGYTF
TRBJ2-5 many TRBV11-2 . TGTGCCAGCAGCCCCGAGGGGATGCGGCAAGAGACCCAGTACTTC CASSPEGMRQETQYF
TRBJ2-3 many TRBV30 . TGTGCCTGGAGTGTGAGGGTTGGCACTAGCTGGGGGACAGATACGCAGTATTTT CAWSVRVGTSWGTDTQYF
TRBJ2-1 many TRBV11-3 TRBD2 TGTGCCAGCAGCTTGAGCGGGGTGAACTACAATGAGCAGTTCTTC CASSLSGVNYNEQFF
TRBJ2-5 few TRBV12-3/TRBV12-4 . TGTGCCAGCAGTTTAGCGTGGGCCGAGACCCAGTACTTC CASSLAWAETQYF
TRBJ1-2 many TRBV29-1 . TGCAGCGTTGAGGGCAGGAAAAATAACTATGGCTACACCTTC CSVEGRKNNYGYTF
TRBJ2-3 . TRBV7-9 TRBD2 TGTGCCAGCAGCATAGCGGGGGATACGCAGTATTTT CASSIAGDTQYF
TRBJ2-1 few TRBV19 . TGTGCCAGTAGTATAGATGACCACTGGGATTCCTACAATGAGCAGTTCTTC CASSIDDHWDSYNEQFF
TRBJ2-6 many TRBV20-1 . TGCAGTGTGGGAGATACTGGGGCCAACGTCCTGACTTTC CSVGDTGANVLTF
TRBJ2-3 . TRBV3-1 . TGTGCCAGCAGGGCGAGGGGAGGCACAGATACGCAGTATTTT CASRARGGTDTQYF
TRBJ1-4 many TRBV27 . TGTGCCAGCAGTTTGGCTGGGGGGAACGTTGAAAAACTGTTTTTT CASSLAGGNVEKLFF
TRBJ2-5 many TRBV2 TRBD1 TGTGCCAGCAGTCCGCCGACAGGGGGCTTGGTAGAGACCCAGTACTTC CASSPPTGGLVETQYF
TRBJ2-2 many TRBV5-5 . TGTGCCAGCACCCGACGCGGGGGCGGAGATAACACCGGGGAGCTGTTTTTT CASTRRGGGDNTGELFF
TRBJ1-2 . TRBV6-9 . TGTGCCAGCAGTTACTCACGTCTCAGAGGGGACTACACCTTC CASSYSRLRGDYTF
TRBJ1-2 few TRBV6-5 . TGTGCCAGCAGTTATAGGGTGGGGGGGCTTGGCTACACCTTC CASSYRVGGLGYTF
TRBJ2-1 many TRBV27 . TGTGCCAGCAGTCAGACATTTAGCTCCTACAATGAGCAGTTCTTC CASSQTFSSYNEQFF
TRBJ2-1 medium-sized TRBV7-3 . TGTGCCAGCAGATCCCCAGGGCACAATGAGCAGTTCTTC CASRSPGHNEQFF
TRBJ2-5 many TRBV20-1 . TGCAGTGCTATGGGACGGAACCAAGAGACCCAGTACTTC CSAMGRNQETQYF
TRBJ2-1 . TRBV12-3/TRBV12-4 . TGTGCCAGCGTTAAGCGAAGCTGCAATGAGCAGTTCTTC CASVKRSCNEQFF
TRBJ1-1 many TRBV12-3/TRBV12-4 TRBD1 TGTGCCAGCAGCGACCAGGGGACAGGGAAAAACACTGAAGCTTTCTTT CASSDQGTGKNTEAFF
TRBJ1-2 many TRBV6-1 . TGTGCCAGCATTCCCTCGGGGGGAGGAGGTGGCTACACCTTC CASIPSGGGGGYTF
TRBJ1-2 many TRBV11-2 . TGTGCCAGCAGGGGTGGACTGGGCGGCTACACCTTC CASRGGLGGYTF
TRBJ1-5 many TRBV7-8 . TGTGCCAGCAGCTTCGACGGCAGCAATCAGCCCCAGCATTTT CASSFDGSNQPQHF
TRBJ2-2 few TRBV13 TRBD1 TGTGCCAGCAGCCTGACCCGGCAGGGACAGGGGGGAACTACCGGGGAGCTGTTTTTT CASSLTRQGQGGTTGELFF
TRBJ2-1 many TRBV7-2 TRBD1 TGTGCCAGCAGCTCAGGGACAGGACGTGAGCAGTTCTTC CASSSGTGREQFF
TRBJ2-3 many TRBV7-8 TRBD2 TGTGCCAGCAGCTTGGGGGCGGGAGGGGCAGATACGCAGTATTTT CASSLGAGGADTQYF
TRBJ2-7 many TRBV20-1 TRBD1 TGCAGTGCTAGGAGTCTTGACCGGGACAGGGATCCCTACGAGCAGTACTTC CSARSLDRDRDPYEQYF
TRBJ1-2 few TRBV12-5 TRBD1 TGTGCTAGTGGTATTGGTAGTGGACAGGGGTACTATGGCTACACCTTC CASGIGSGQGYYGYTF
TRBJ2-7 many TRBV3-1 . TGTGCCAGCAGCAACTTCAGGGGCTACGAGCAGTACTTC CASSNFRGYEQYF
TRBJ1-2 many TRBV2 TRBD1 TGTGCCAGCAGTATACCGGGGACAGGGGGCCCGGGACGTGAGGGCTACACCTTC CASSIPGTGGPGREGYTF
TRBJ2-1 . TRBV20-1 TRBD2 TGCAGTGCTAGAGGTCTAGCGGGAGTGCCCGGACCTCAAGAGACCCAGTTCTTC CSARGLAGVPGPQETQFF
TRBJ2-1 . TRBV11-3 . TGTGCCAGCAGCTTTTGGGCTTCACCATTGAATGAGCAGTTCTTC CASSFWASPLNEQFF
TRBJ1-1 many TRBV5-1 . TGTGCCAGCAGTCCCGACGGGAACACTGAAGCTTTCTTT CASSPDGNTEAFF
TRBJ1-1 . TRBV19 . TGTGCCAGTGGGGTGGGATTTGAAGCTTTCTTT CASGVGFEAFF
TRBJ1-5 many TRBV6-1 . TGTGCCAGCGGACGGGACATGGGCAATCAGCCCCAGCATTTT CASGRDMGNQPQHF
TRBJ2-1 many TRBV5-4 TRBD2 TGTGCCAGCAGCTTGGTCCAGCGGGGGTTTTACAATGAGCAGTTCTTC CASSLVQRGFYNEQFF
TRBJ2-7 many TRBV12-3/TRBV12-4 TRBD1 TGTGCCAGCAGTTTTTCAGGGGGCGCGTACGAGCAGTACTTC CASSFSGGAYEQYF
TRBJ1-2 many TRBV6-1 . TGTGCCAGCAGTGAGACAGATCGCTATGGCTACACCTTC CASSETDRYGYTF
TRBJ2-2 many TRBV2 . TGTGCCAGCAGTGAAGATGGGGGATCGGCCGGGGAGCTGTTTTTT CASSEDGGSAGELFF
TRBJ2-5 many TRBV7-7 . TGTGCCAGCAGCTTGATCGAGACCCAGTACTTC CASSLIETQYF
TRBJ1-5 . TRBV12-5 . TGTGCTAGTGGTTTGACAGGGACCAATCAGCCCCAGCATTTT CASGLTGTNQPQHF
TRBJ2-7 many TRBV7-9 . TGTGCCAGCAGCTTAGAGGTCCGGAACTACGAGCAGTACTTC CASSLEVRNYEQYF
TRBJ1-5 . TRBV12-3/TRBV12-4 . TGTGCCAGCAGTTCCTACAATCAGCCCCAGCATTTT CASSSYNQPQHF
TRBJ2-3 many TRBV4-2 TRBD1 TGTGCCAGCAGCCAAGGAGGGGGCGAAACAGATACGCAGTATTTT CASSQGGGETDTQYF
TRBJ2-1 once TRBV12-3/TRBV12-4 . TGTGCCAGCAACCAACCGGGACGGAAGTTCAATGAGCAGTTCTTC CASNQPGRKFNEQFF
TRBJ2-7 . TRBV20-1 . TGCAGTGCCATTGTACCGGGACCAGGGTCCTACGAGCAGTACTTC CSAIVPGPGSYEQYF
TRBJ2-7 many TRBV2 . TGTGCCAGCAGTGTGGCTGAGCAGTACTTC CASSVAEQYF
TRBJ1-1 many TRBV11-2 . TGTGCCAGCAGCTCCACCGGGGGGGCTACGGAAGCTTTCTTT CASSSTGGATEAFF
TRBJ2-1 many TRBV7-8 TRBD2 TGTGCCAGCAGCGCGAGCGGGAGAGCAGATTATTACAATGAGCAGTTCTTC CASSASGRADYYNEQFF
TRBJ2-1 many TRBV6-1 TRBD2 TGTGCCACTACATTACTGACTAGCAGCGCTAGGGAGCAGTTCTTC CATTLLTSSAREQFF
TRBJ2-4 . TRBV9 . TGTGCCAGCAGCGCCCGGGCCCAAATGGGGATTCAGTACTTC CASSARAQMGIQYF
TRBJ1-1 many TRBV5-1 . TGCGCCAGCAGCTTGGGATTTGGGACGCGGGACACTGAAGCTTTCTTT CASSLGFGTRDTEAFF